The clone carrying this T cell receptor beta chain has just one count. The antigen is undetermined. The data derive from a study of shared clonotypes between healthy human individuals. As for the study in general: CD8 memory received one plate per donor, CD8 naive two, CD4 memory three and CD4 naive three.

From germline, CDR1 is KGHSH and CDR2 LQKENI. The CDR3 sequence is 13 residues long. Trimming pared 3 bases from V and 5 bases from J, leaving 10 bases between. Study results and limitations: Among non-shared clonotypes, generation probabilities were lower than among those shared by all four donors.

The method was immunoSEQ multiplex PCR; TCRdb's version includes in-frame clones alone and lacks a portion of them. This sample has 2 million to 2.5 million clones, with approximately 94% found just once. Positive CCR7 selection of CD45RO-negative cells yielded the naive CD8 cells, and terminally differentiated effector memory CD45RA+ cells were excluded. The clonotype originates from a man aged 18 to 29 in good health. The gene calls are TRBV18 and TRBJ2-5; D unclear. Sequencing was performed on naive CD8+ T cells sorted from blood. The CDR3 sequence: CASSPLDGETQYF. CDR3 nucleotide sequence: TGTGCCAGCTCACCCCTTGATGGGGAGACCCAGTACTTC.